The sequence of this TCR beta chain was determined in a study of blood T cell repertoires in COVID-19. As handled by the study authors: Estimates of nucleated cell counts were drawn from the amplification of reference gene primers. Assay: immunoSEQ multiplex PCR; the TCRdb copy retains only in-frame clones and omits some. V and J calls and clone size come straight from that table; D and trimming were deduced from the DNA. The table has roughly 70,000 clones, about four fifths seen once. The V segment lost 3 bases and the J segment 2 bases; nucleotides outside the gene matches: 4. The CDR3 extends over 15 amino acids. The V gene's germline CDR1 is WNHNN and CDR2 SYGVQD (reference sequence). The Seattle patients, enrolled during active infection, were followed longitudinally.

The genes are TRBV10-1 and TRBJ2-5; 9 bases are shared with TRBD2. The clonotype comes from a man in his 60s with COVID-19, enrolled during active disease. The material sequenced was peripheral blood. CDR3 bases: TGCGCCAGCAGTGAAGGCGGGGGGGGTCAAGAGACCCAGTACTTC. Translating gives CASSEGGGGQETQYF.